This entry describes one T cell receptor beta chain. Seattle researchers signed up patients amid active infection and tracked them longitudinally. In the authors' methods: Reference gene primer amplification yielded estimated nucleated cell counts. Here immunoSEQ multiplex PCR was the method, and the copy in TCRdb shows in-frame clones only, minus some. V, J and clone size are those of that table, while D and trimming were read from the DNA. The sample carries hundreds of thousands of clones, around 88% recorded once. The sample is drawn from a study of blood T cell repertoires in COVID-19. Study details: PBMCs, B-cell-depleted T cells, or T cells provided the cDNA or gDNA that made up the material.

Material: peripheral blood. This clonotype was obtained from a woman in her thirties with COVID-19, enrolled during active disease.

This chain's CDR3 is CASSHEGTGLWGYTF. The DNA of the CDR3 is TGTGCCAGCAGCCACGAGGGGACAGGGCTATGGGGCTACACCTTC. The rearrangement joins TRBV3-1 (or the pseudogene TRBV3-2) to TRBJ1-2; 9 bases map to TRBD1. The V segment lost 3 bases and the J segment 8 bases; nucleotides outside the gene matches: 10. CDR1 LGHDT and CDR2 YNNKEL come from the germline V gene (reference sequence). There are 15 residues in the CDR3.